This is a list of T cell receptor beta chains from one sample in a study of blood T cell repertoires in COVID-19. The data were produced by immunoSEQ multiplex PCR, yet TCRdb's version contains in-frame clones alone and is incomplete. The repertoire includes some 50,000 clones, roughly four fifths of them detected once, and roughly 7.3% sits in the top ten. Sequencing was done on a sample of peripheral blood. The receptors come from a man aged 40-50 years with acute or convalescent COVID-19. The CDR3 runs from the conserved cysteine through the conserved F or W. A D gene is named only where the DNA matches it firmly. Clone size is given for some rows only: seen once, a few or many times, or a class if the clone is expanded.

size,D,V,J,DNA,CDR3
.,.,TRBV7-2,TRBJ2-7,TGTGCCAGCAGCTTAGTGGGGCAGACGTACTTC,CASSLVGQTYF
.,.,TRBV24-1,TRBJ1-4,TGTGCCACCAGTGGTACAGGGAGTGGCAACCTGTTTTTT,CATSGTGSGNLFF
.,TRBD1,TRBV20-1,TRBJ1-1,TGCAGTGCTCCGGGACAGAGAGCTTTCTTT,CSAPGQRAFF
once,.,TRBV5-1,TRBJ2-2,TGCGCCAGCAGCTTGGACAGGTTCACCGGGGAGCTGTTTTTT,CASSLDRFTGELFF
.,TRBD2,TRBV3-1/TRBV3-2,TRBJ2-3,TGTGCCAGCAGCCCTAGACTAGCGGGGGAATCTGATACGCAGTATTTT,CASSPRLAGESDTQYF
.,TRBD1,TRBV5-6,TRBJ1-2,TGTGCCAGCAGCACGGGACAGGGGATCGGTGGCTACACCTTC,CASSTGQGIGGYTF
.,TRBD1,TRBV5-1,TRBJ2-7,TGCGCCAGCAAGGAACAGGGGGCAGCGGCGGTGCAGTACTTC,CASKEQGAAAVQYF
.,.,TRBV6-5,TRBJ2-7,TGTGCCAGCAGTACCCGACAGCCGCCCTACGAGCAGTACTTC,CASSTRQPPYEQYF
.,.,TRBV21-1,TRBJ2-7,TGTGCCAGCAGGAACCGCACAGGGGAGGAGCAGTACTTC,CASRNRTGEEQYF
.,.,TRBV7-9,TRBJ2-2,TGTGCCAGCAGCTCTAACAGGGTACCCGGGGAGCTGTTTTTT,CASSSNRVPGELFF
.,TRBD1,TRBV19,TRBJ1-5,TGTGCCAGTAACGAGGGACAGGTTAGCAATCAGCCCCAGCATTTT,CASNEGQVSNQPQHF
.,TRBD1,TRBV11-2,TRBJ2-3,TGTGCCAGCATTAAAAATTCCGGGACAGCGGGCACAGATACGCAGTATTTT,CASIKNSGTAGTDTQYF
.,TRBD1,TRBV28,TRBJ1-2,TGTGCCAGCAGTGCTCCGGGACAGGGGAACTATGGCTACACCTTC,CASSAPGQGNYGYTF
.,.,TRBV5-1,TRBJ2-1,TGCGCTTCAGGTAGGGGGAGCGATGAGCAGTTCTTC,CASGRGSDEQFF
.,TRBD1,TRBV5-1,TRBJ1-1,TGCGCCAGCCGGTCGTCCCGGACAGGGACTGAAGCTTTCTTT,CASRSSRTGTEAFF
.,.,TRBV7-2,TRBJ1-4,TGTGCCAGCAGCTTACAACGGCGGCCTGAAAAACTGTTTTTT,CASSLQRRPEKLFF
.,.,TRBV30,TRBJ2-2,TGTGCCTGGAGTGTATCTACTTCCGGGGAGCTGTTTTTT,CAWSVSTSGELFF
.,.,TRBV14,TRBJ1-1,TGTGCCAGCAGCCAAGATTGGGGGGGGCTTAACTCTTTCTTT,CASSQDWGGLNSFF
.,TRBD1,TRBV19,TRBJ2-5,TGTGCCAGTAGAGGACAGGGCATAGAGACCCAGTACTTC,CASRGQGIETQYF
.,.,TRBV7-8,TRBJ2-2,TGTGCCAGCAGCCAACTGGTTGGGGAGCTGTTTTTT,CASSQLVGELFF
few,TRBD1,TRBV5-4,TRBJ1-6,TGTGCCAGCAGCCGAGACAGGGGTCCTTATAATTCACCCCTCCACTTT,CASSRDRGPYNSPLHF
.,.,TRBV5-1,TRBJ2-7,TGCGCCAGCAGCTTGAATTTAGGAGGCTACGAGCAGTACTTC,CASSLNLGGYEQYF
.,.,TRBV4-1,TRBJ2-7,TGCGCCAGCAGCCAAGATCTAGCGCGGCCCTTCTACGAGCAGTACTTC,CASSQDLARPFYEQYF
.,.,TRBV24-1,TRBJ2-1,TGTGCCACCAGTGGGGGGGGCGCCTTTTTTAGGGAAGAGCAGTTCTTC,CATSGGGAFFREEQFF
.,TRBD2,TRBV19,TRBJ2-1,TGTGCCAGTAGTCCCAGGACTAGCGGGGGGGCGAGGCGAAATGAGCAGTTCTTC,CASSPRTSGGARRNEQFF
few,TRBD1,TRBV11-2,TRBJ1-1,TGTGCCAGCAGCCGGGACAGGACCACGGAAGCTTTCTTT,CASSRDRTTEAFF
.,.,TRBV9,TRBJ2-5,TGTGCCAGCAGCGTAGGGGGCCTTAAAGAGACCCAGTACTTC,CASSVGGLKETQYF
.,.,TRBV7-9,TRBJ1-2,TGTGCCAGCAGCTTAGGAGAGGTCTATGGCTACACCTTC,CASSLGEVYGYTF
.,.,TRBV3-1/TRBV3-2,TRBJ2-7,TGTGCCAGCAGCCAAGATCCGTTTCGGCTCCGGGGAGGCTCCTACGAGCAGTACTTC,CASSQDPFRLRGGSYEQYF
few,.,TRBV24-1,TRBJ1-1,TGTGCCACCAGTGAGGGAACAGGGCGGGCTTTCTTT,CATSEGTGRAFF
.,TRBD1,TRBV28,TRBJ1-2,TGTGCCAGCAGTACGGGACAGGATGGCTACACCTTC,CASSTGQDGYTF
.,TRBD1,TRBV7-2,TRBJ2-3,TGTGCCAGCAGCTTTACCTGGACAGGAGGGCAGTATTTT,CASSFTWTGGQYF
.,.,TRBV9,TRBJ2-3,TGTGCCAGCAGCGTAGGGCTAGCAGATACGCAGTATTTT,CASSVGLADTQYF
once,.,TRBV28,TRBJ2-7,TGTGCCAGCAGTTTGGGGCAGACGTTAACCTACGAGCAGTACTTC,CASSLGQTLTYEQYF
.,.,TRBV20-1,TRBJ2-5,TGCAGTGTGAGGAGGGAGACCCAGTACTTC,CSVRRETQYF
.,TRBD1,TRBV5-1,TRBJ1-2,TGCGCCAGCAGCTTGGCTACTGGGACAGGCCTTTATGGCTACACCTTC,CASSLATGTGLYGYTF
.,.,TRBV5-1,TRBJ1-2,TGCGCCAGCAGCCCCGGGACTAACTATGGCTACACCTTC,CASSPGTNYGYTF
.,TRBD2,TRBV7-2,TRBJ2-7,TGTGCCAGCAGCTTTCGGACTAGCGGGGGTTACGCCTCCTACGAGCAGTACTTC,CASSFRTSGGYASYEQYF
.,TRBD2,TRBV18,TRBJ2-3,TGTGCCAGCTCACCACCGGGACTAGCGGGGTCGTGGGGAAAAGATACGCAGTATTTT,CASSPPGLAGSWGKDTQYF
.,.,TRBV3-1/TRBV3-2,TRBJ1-2,TGTGCCAGCAGCCAAAGAGAGGCCCGCCACTATGGCTACACCTTC,CASSQREARHYGYTF
.,.,TRBV9,TRBJ2-1,TGTGCCAGCAGCGTAGATCCTAGTCTCGATGAGCAGTTCTTC,CASSVDPSLDEQFF
.,.,TRBV7-2,TRBJ1-3,TGTGCCAGCAGCTTATCCTCAGGGAAAAACACCATATATTTT,CASSLSSGKNTIYF
.,TRBD1,TRBV9,TRBJ2-5,TGTGCCAGCAGCGTAATATCGATTGGACAGGGGAGAGGGACCCAGTACTTC,CASSVISIGQGRGTQYF
.,TRBD1,TRBV4-2,TRBJ2-7,TGTGCCAGCAGCCAAGAGTTGGGGGACAGGGGTGTCGGCGAGCAGTACTTC,CASSQELGDRGVGEQYF
.,.,TRBV5-4,TRBJ2-7,TGTGCCAGCACGCAGCCTTCGGGTGAGCAGTACTTC,CASTQPSGEQYF
.,.,TRBV6-1,TRBJ2-3,TGTGCCAGCATCCCCCCGGGGTCAGATACGCAGTATTTT,CASIPPGSDTQYF
.,.,TRBV6-5,TRBJ2-7,TGTGCCAGCAGTTACTCCGGGGGTACATCGTCTTACGAGCAGTACTTC,CASSYSGGTSSYEQYF
.,.,TRBV2,TRBJ1-2,TGTGCCAGCAGTGTGTTGGACAGCTATGGCTACACCTTC,CASSVLDSYGYTF
.,.,TRBV9,TRBJ1-5,TGTGCCAGCAGCTCTAATCCAGGTCAGCCCCAGCATTTT,CASSSNPGQPQHF
few,.,TRBV11-2,TRBJ2-1,TGTGCCAGCAGCTCCATTGGACTCCTCGCCGGTGAGCAGTTCTTC,CASSSIGLLAGEQFF
.,TRBD1,TRBV18,TRBJ1-6,TGTGCCAGCGCGACAGGGGGGAATAATTCACCCCTCCACTTT,CASATGGNNSPLHF
.,.,TRBV3-1/TRBV3-2,TRBJ2-2,TGTGCCAGCAGACAGGTCAGGGCCGGGGAGCTGTTTTTT,CASRQVRAGELFF
.,.,TRBV6-5,TRBJ1-1,TGTGCCAGCCGAACATGGAACACTGAAGCTTTCTTT,CASRTWNTEAFF
.,TRBD1,TRBV3-1/TRBV3-2,TRBJ1-5,TGTGCCAGCAGCAAAGCCGGGACAGGGGGCGACCCGATTTATAGCAATCAGCCCCAGCATTTT,CASSKAGTGGDPIYSNQPQHF
.,.,TRBV3-1/TRBV3-2,TRBJ2-7,TGTGCCAGCAGCATAAGGGGAACGGCGGAGCAGTACTTC,CASSIRGTAEQYF
once,.,TRBV9,TRBJ1-6,TGTGCCAGCAGGTCGGGAGTTTATAATTCACCCCTCCACTTT,CASRSGVYNSPLHF
.,.,TRBV30,TRBJ1-6,TGTGCCTGGAGCCCTGGTGCAGGGTGGAATTCACCCCTCCACTTT,CAWSPGAGWNSPLHF
.,.,TRBV19,TRBJ2-1,TGTGCCAGTAGTATGAGTCCTAGCAGCTCCTACAATGAGCAGTTCTTC,CASSMSPSSSYNEQFF
few,.,TRBV5-1,TRBJ1-1,TGCGCCAGCAGCCTGGGGCCCCAGTCTGAAGCTTTCTTT,CASSLGPQSEAFF
.,.,TRBV7-9,TRBJ1-5,TGTGCCAGCAGCTTAAGTAAGGGGCCGGGGGGCCGCAATCAGCCCCAGCATTTT,CASSLSKGPGGRNQPQHF